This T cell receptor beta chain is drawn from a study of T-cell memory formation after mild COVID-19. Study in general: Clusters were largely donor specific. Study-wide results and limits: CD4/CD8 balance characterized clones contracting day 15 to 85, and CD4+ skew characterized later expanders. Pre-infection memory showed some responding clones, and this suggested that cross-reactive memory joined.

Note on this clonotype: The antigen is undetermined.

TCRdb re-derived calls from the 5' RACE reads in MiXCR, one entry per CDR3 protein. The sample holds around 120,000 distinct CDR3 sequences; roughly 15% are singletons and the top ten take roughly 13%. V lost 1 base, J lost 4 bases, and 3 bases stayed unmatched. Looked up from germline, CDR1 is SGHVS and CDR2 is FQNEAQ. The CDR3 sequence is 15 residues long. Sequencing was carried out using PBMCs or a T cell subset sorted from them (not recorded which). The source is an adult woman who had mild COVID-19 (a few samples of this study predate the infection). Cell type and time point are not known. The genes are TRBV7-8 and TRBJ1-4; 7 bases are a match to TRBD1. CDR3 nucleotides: TGTGCCAGCAGCTTAGGGGACAGAGATAATGAAAAACTGTTTTTT. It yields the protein CASSLGDRDNEKLFF. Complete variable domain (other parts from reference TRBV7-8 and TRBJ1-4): GAGVSQSPRYKVAKRGQDVALRCDPISGHVSLFWYQQALGQGPEFLTYFQNEAQLDKSGLPSDRFFAERPEGSVSTLKIQRTQQEDSAVYLCASSLGDRDNEKLFFGSGTQLSVL.